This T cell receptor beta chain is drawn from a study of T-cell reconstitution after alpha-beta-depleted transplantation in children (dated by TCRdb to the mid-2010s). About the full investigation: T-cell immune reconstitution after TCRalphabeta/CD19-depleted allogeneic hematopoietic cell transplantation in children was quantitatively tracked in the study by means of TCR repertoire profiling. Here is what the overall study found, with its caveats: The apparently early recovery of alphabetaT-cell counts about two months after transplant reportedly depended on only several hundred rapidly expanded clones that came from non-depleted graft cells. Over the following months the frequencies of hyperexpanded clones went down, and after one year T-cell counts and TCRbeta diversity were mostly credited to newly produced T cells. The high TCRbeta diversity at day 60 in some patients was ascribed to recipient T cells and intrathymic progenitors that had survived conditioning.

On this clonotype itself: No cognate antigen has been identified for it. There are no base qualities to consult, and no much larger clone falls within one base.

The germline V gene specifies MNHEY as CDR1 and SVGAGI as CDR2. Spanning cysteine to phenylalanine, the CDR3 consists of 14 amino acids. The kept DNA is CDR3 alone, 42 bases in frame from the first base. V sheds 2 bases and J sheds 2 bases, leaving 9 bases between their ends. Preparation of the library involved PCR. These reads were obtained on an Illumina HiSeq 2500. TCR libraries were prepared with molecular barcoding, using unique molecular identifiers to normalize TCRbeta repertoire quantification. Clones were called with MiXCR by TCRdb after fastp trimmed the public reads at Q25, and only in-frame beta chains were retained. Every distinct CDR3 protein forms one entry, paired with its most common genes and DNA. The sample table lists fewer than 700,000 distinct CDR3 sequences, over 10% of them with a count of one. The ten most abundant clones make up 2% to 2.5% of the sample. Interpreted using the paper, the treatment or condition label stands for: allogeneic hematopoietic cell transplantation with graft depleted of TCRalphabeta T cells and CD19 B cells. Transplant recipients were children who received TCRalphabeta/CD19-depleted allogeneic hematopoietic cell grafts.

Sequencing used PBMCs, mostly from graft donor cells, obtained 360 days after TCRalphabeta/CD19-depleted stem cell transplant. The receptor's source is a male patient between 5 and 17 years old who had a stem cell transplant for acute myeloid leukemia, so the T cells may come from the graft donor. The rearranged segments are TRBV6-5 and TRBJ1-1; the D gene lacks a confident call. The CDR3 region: CASSYGPKNTEAFF. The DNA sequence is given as TGTGCCAGCAGTTACGGCCCAAAAAACACTGAAGCTTTCTTT.